These 26 T cell receptor beta chains share one sample of origin, sequenced in a study of blood T cell repertoires in COVID-19. The protocol was immunoSEQ multiplex PCR, while the TCRdb copy is restricted to in-frame clones and leaves out a portion. Of fewer than 150,000 clones listed, roughly four fifths are singletons. Sequenced: peripheral blood. These receptors all come from an elderly woman with acute or convalescent COVID-19.

In this sample, this clone turned up once. V and J are TRBV3-1 (or the pseudogene TRBV3-2) and TRBJ2-3; TRBD1 matches 7 bases. CDR1 is LGHDT, CDR2 YNNKEL, per germline (reference sequence). V was clipped by 5 bases and J by 0 bases; unmatched bases: 5. The CDR3 runs to 15 residues. This chain's CDR3 is CASSSRTGSTDTQYF. Here the CDR3 DNA reads TGTGCCAGCAGCTCCCGGACAGGTAGCACAGATACGCAGTATTTT.

This rearrangement joins TRBV3-1 (or the pseudogene TRBV3-2) to TRBJ2-7; TRBD2 aligns across 8 bases. The germline V gene has CDR1 LGHDT and CDR2 YNNKEL (reference sequence). Unmatched junction bases numbered 2, after V lost 4 bases and J lost 3 bases. The CDR3 covers 13 residues. The chain's CDR3 is CASSPLAVYEQYF. CDR3 nucleotides: TGTGCCAGCAGCCCACTAGCGGTCTACGAGCAGTACTTC.

The genes are TRBV24-1 and TRBJ1-5; 11 bases align to TRBD1. CDR3 length: 16 residues. V gave up 3 bases and J gave up 5 bases; unmatched junction bases: 5. The germline V gene encodes CDR1 KGHDR and CDR2 SFDVKD. CDR3 sequence (DNA): TGTGCCACCAGTGATCCCAGGACAGGGGGCTATCAGCCCCAGCATTTT. Protein sequence: CATSDPRTGGYQPQHF.

The rearrangement uses TRBV30 and TRBJ1-3; no firm D call. The CDR3 spans 13 residues. Germline CDR1 and CDR2: GTSNPN and SVGIG (reference sequence). In DNA, the CDR3 is TGTGCTTGGGAGGGAGGCTCTGGAAACACCATATATTTT. Its translation is CAWEGGSGNTIYF.

The chain combines TRBV6-5 with TRBJ2-1, with 8 positions matching TRBD1. Germline V gene lookup returns CDR1 MNHEY and CDR2 SVGAGI. With 5 bases clipped from V and 6 bases from J, the junction kept 9 bases outside the gene matches. This CDR3 comprises 15 residues. CDR3 protein: CASSPGQGEFNEQFF. The CDR3 bases are TGTGCCAGCAGTCCCGGACAGGGTGAATTCAATGAGCAGTTCTTC.

The V gene is TRBV4-1, the J gene TRBJ2-7, with 7 bases matching TRBD2. Germline lookup yields CDR1 MGHRA and CDR2 YSYEKL. V lost 7 bases, J lost 7 bases, and 13 bases stayed unmatched. The CDR3 length is 14 residues. The CDR3 DNA sequence: TGCGCCAGCACTGAGGGAGGGCAATTTGGGGAGCAGTACTTC. It codes for CASTEGGQFGEQYF.

The chain combines TRBV12-3 or TRBV12-4 with TRBJ1-1; D gene ambiguous. This CDR3 region has 13 residues. Trimming took 1 base from V and 1 from J, leaving 4 bases between them. CDR3 in DNA: TGTGCCAGCAGTTTAGTACAGAACACTGAAGCTTTCTTT. Protein product: CASSLVQNTEAFF.

The sample holds a few counts of this clone. The chain is built from TRBV5-4 and TRBJ1-1, with D uncertain. The CDR3 extends over 13 amino acids. Germline values: CDR1 SGHNT, CDR2 YYREEE (reference sequence). With 1 base removed from V and 1 base from J, the gap between germline ends came to 5 bases. CDR3 residues: CASSLIQNTEAFF. CDR3 DNA sequence: TGTGCCAGCAGCTTGATCCAGAACACTGAAGCTTTCTTT.

The rearrangement links TRBV7-2 to TRBJ2-7, with 8 bases lining up with TRBD1. CDR1 and CDR2 from the germline V gene are SGHTA and FQGNSA. The CDR3 contains 13 residues. The V gene end was trimmed by 10 bases and the J gene end by 2 bases; junction bases not matched to a gene: 7. The CDR3 DNA is TGTGCCACCCGGACAGGGCCTACCTACGAGCAGTACTTC. Translated: CATRTGPTYEQYF. The variable domain in full, with the rest retrieved from reference TRBV7-2 and TRBJ2-7, is GAGVSQSPSNKVTEKGKDVELRCDPISGHTALYWYRQSLGQGLEFLIYFQGNSAPDKSGLPSDRFSAERTGGSVSTLTIQRTQQEDSAVYLCATRTGPTYEQYFGPGTRLTVT.

The DNA for the CDR3 is TGTGCCAGCAGCGTAGTACGATTACTAGCCACCCTGGGGGAGACCCAGTACTTC. It is translated as CASSVVRLLATLGETQYF. The J gene is TRBJ2-5, the V gene TRBV7-8, with a weak D call TRBD2 (6 bases). The CDR3 has 18 residues. Trimming took off 5 bases at V and 5 bases at J, with 27 bases between the two ends. Germline V CDR1 and CDR2: SGHVS, FQNEAQ.

The chain recombines TRBV4-1 with TRBJ2-7; D ambiguous. The V gene lost 1 base and the J gene lost 5 bases, with 9 bases spanning the gap. This CDR3 is 13 amino acids long. CDR1 is MGHRA and CDR2 is YSYEKL in the germline V gene. CDR3 DNA: TGCGCCAGCAGCCAAGGGGCCAGCCACGAGCAGTACTTC. Translation: CASSQGASHEQYF.

The chain links TRBV5-1 to TRBJ2-7; the match to TRBD2 covers 9 bases. The CDR3 contains 13 residues. Germline CDR1 and CDR2: SGHRS and YFSETQ. After removal of 4 bases from V and 10 bases from J, the junction contained 9 bases not matched to a gene. This CDR3 is CASSEIAGEIQYF. The DNA for the CDR3 is TGCGCCAGCAGCGAGATAGCGGGGGAGATTCAGTACTTC.

Only a few counts were recorded for this clone. The V gene is TRBV20-1, the J gene TRBJ2-5; D unclear. The V and J ends lost 5 bases and 4 bases respectively, with 8 bases between them. This CDR3 is built from 11 residues. Germline CDR1 is DFQATT and CDR2 is SNEGSKA (reference sequence). CDR3 nucleotide sequence: TGCAGTGCTGCGAGAGGAGAGACCCAGTACTTC. Encoded protein: CSAARGETQYF.

This clone was recorded once. The CDR3 DNA reads as TGTGCCAGTGCGGCGGGGGCGGGTGAGCAGTTCTTC. Translating gives CASAAGAGEQFF. J is TRBJ2-1 and V is TRBV19; perhaps TRBD2 as D (7 bases). Germline V CDR1 and CDR2: LNHDA, SQIVND (reference sequence). The CDR3 has 12 residues. V lost 8 bases and J 9 bases, leaving 14 bases between the germline ends.

This clone was recorded once. This chain connects TRBV19 to TRBJ1-4, with D possibly TRBD1 on 5 matching bases. V gave up 9 bases and J gave up 0 bases, with 26 bases separating them. From germline, CDR1 is LNHDA and CDR2 SQIVND (reference sequence). The CDR3 runs 19 residues. The CDR3 nucleotides are TGTGCCAGCCAACCCCATGCTGGACACACAAAGGCAACTAATGAAAAACTGTTTTTT. The encoded protein is CASQPHAGHTKATNEKLFF.

The chain carries TRBV5-1 and TRBJ2-3; D remains unclear. Germline CDR1 SGHRS, CDR2 YFSETQ. The V end lost 4 bases, the J end lost 2 bases, and 8 bases lay between the germline ends. CDR3 length: 13 residues. DNA for the CDR3: TGCGCCAGCAGCCACGAGCTCACAGATACGCAGTATTTT. Translation: CASSHELTDTQYF. The entire variable domain, with the rest obtained from reference TRBV5-1 and TRBJ2-3, is as follows: KAGVTQTPRYLIKTRGQQVTLSCSPISGHRSVSWYQQTPGQGLQFLFEYFSETQRNKGNFPGRFSGRQFSNSRSEMNVSTLELGDSALYLCASSHELTDTQYFGPGTRLTVL.

There are a few counts of this clone. The rearrangement links TRBV30 to TRBJ1-6; D remains ambiguous. V lost 0 bases and J 8 bases, leaving 14 bases between the germline ends. The CDR3 spans 15 residues. CDR1 and CDR2 (germline): GTSNPN, SVGIG (reference sequence). For the CDR3, the DNA is TGTGCCTGGAGTGTTCGGGAACTTAGGGATTCACCCCTCCACTTT. Amino acids: CAWSVRELRDSPLHF.

The chain employs TRBV14 and TRBJ1-2, with TRBD1 matching over 7 bases. V lost 4 bases and J lost 8; bases outside the gene matches: 13. The CDR3 consists of 15 residues. Germline V lookup: CDR1 SGHDN, CDR2 FVKESK. The DNA for the CDR3 is TGTGCCAGCAGCCCGGGGGCCGCCCAGGGGGAGGGCTACACCTTC. Translated: CASSPGAAQGEGYTF.

The chain carries TRBV29-1 and TRBJ2-3; possible D gene TRBD2, 5 bases. CDR1 is SQVTM and CDR2 is ANQGSEA in the germline V gene. V gave up 6 bases and J gave up 2 bases, with 18 bases separating them. The CDR3 spans 15 residues. CDR3 residues: CSVRDGLAVTDTQYF. The CDR3 region has the DNA TGCAGCGTGAGGGATGGGTTGGCGGTCACAGATACGCAGTATTTT.

This clone was detected a few times. The rearrangement links TRBV25-1 to TRBJ2-4; D might be TRBD2 (6 bases). CDR1 is MGHDK, CDR2 SYGVNS, per germline. The CDR3 runs 16 residues. Trimming removed 1 base at V and 4 bases at J, with 14 bases between. DNA for the CDR3: TGTGCCAGCAGTGAATCCGGGAGTGGTATGAAAAACATTCAGTACTTC. This sequence encodes CASSESGSGMKNIQYF.

This chain links TRBV7-9 with TRBJ1-5; 9 bases are a match to TRBD1. Losses at the gene ends were 4 bases for V and 5 bases for J; bases not matched to a gene: 6. This CDR3 has 15 residues. Germline V gene data show CDR1 as SEHNR and CDR2 as FQNEAQ (reference sequence). The CDR3 loop reads CASSSGWTGDQPQHF. DNA of the CDR3: TGTGCCAGCAGCTCTGGGTGGACAGGGGATCAGCCCCAGCATTTT.

This chain links TRBV7-9 with TRBJ2-1, with D tentatively TRBD2 (5 bases). The CDR3 spans 15 residues. Germline V lookup: CDR1 SEHNR, CDR2 FQNEAQ (reference sequence). Trimming removed 5 bases at V and 3 bases at J, with 14 bases between. Here the CDR3 reads CASSIRDGHYNEQFF. The CDR3 DNA follows: TGTGCCAGCAGCATCCGGGATGGGCACTACAATGAGCAGTTCTTC.

The chain employs TRBV6-5 and TRBJ1-2; D is perhaps TRBD1 (6 bases). The CDR3 runs 14 residues. The V gene's germline CDR1 is MNHEY and CDR2 SVGAGI. Trimming took 6 bases from V and 6 from J, leaving 17 bases between them. The CDR3, as DNA: TGTGCCAGCAGGGCGGGGGGCGGCCTCAATGGCTACACCTTC. Protein: CASRAGGGLNGYTF.

The V and J genes are TRBV5-1 and TRBJ1-2, with 7 bases fitting TRBD1. In germline, CDR1 is SGHRS, CDR2 YFSETQ. The CDR3 contains 15 residues. Germline trimming cut 2 bases from V and 4 bases from J; bases unmatched to any gene: 8. Here the CDR3 DNA reads TGCGCCAGCAGCTTAACAACAGGGGTCGGCTATGGCTACACCTTC. Residues: CASSLTTGVGYGYTF.

The chain has TRBV5-4 and TRBJ1-6; D is unresolved. Germline V lookup: CDR1 SGHNT, CDR2 YYREEE (reference sequence). V lost 3 bases to trimming and J lost 9 bases, with 7 bases between them. The CDR3 sequence is 12 residues long. In DNA, the CDR3 is TGTGCCAGCAGCTCACGGGTTTCACCCCTCCACTTT. The encoded protein is CASSSRVSPLHF.

A note on this clone: Other DNA sequences within the sample encode an identical CDR3. The chain combines TRBV30 with TRBJ1-2, with D tentatively TRBD1 (6 bases). V shed 3 bases and J shed 2 bases, with 7 bases lying between them. Germline V gene lookup returns CDR1 GTSNPN and CDR2 SVGIG (reference sequence). The CDR3 has 12 residues. The CDR3 sequence is CAWSTGNYGYTF. The DNA for the CDR3 is TGTGCCTGGAGCACAGGGAACTATGGCTACACCTTC. The entire variable domain, with the rest obtained from reference TRBV30 and TRBJ1-2, is as follows: SQTIHQWPATLVQPVGSPLSLECTVEGTSNPNLYWYRQAAGRGLQLLFYSVGIGQISSEVPQNLSASRPQDRQFILSSKKLLLSDSGFYLCAWSTGNYGYTFGSGTRLTVV.